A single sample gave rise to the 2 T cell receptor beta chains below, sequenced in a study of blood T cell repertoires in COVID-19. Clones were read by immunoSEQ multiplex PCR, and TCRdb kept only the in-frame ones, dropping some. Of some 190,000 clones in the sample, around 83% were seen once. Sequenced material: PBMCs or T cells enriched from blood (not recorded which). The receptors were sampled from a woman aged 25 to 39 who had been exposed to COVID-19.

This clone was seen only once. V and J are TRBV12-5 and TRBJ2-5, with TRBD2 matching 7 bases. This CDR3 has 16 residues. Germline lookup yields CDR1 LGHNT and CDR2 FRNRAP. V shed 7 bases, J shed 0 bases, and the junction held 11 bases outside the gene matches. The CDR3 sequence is CASAPGSGTHQETQYF. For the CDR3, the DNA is TGTGCTAGTGCTCCCGGGAGCGGGACCCACCAAGAGACCCAGTACTTC.

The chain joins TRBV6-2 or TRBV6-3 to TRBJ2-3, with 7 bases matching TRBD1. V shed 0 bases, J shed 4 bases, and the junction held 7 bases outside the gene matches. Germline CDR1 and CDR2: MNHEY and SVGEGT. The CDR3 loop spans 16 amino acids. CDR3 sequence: CASSYSLQGKADTQYF. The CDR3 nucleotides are TGTGCCAGCAGTTACTCGTTACAGGGGAAGGCAGATACGCAGTATTTT.